A single sample is the source of the 2 T cell receptor beta chains below, sequenced in a study of T cell repertoires in cytomegalovirus infection. TCRdb called the reads again in MiXCR, with one record for every CDR3 protein. Among about 490,000 distinct CDR3 sequences listed, approximately 10% were seen once. Sequenced input: PBMCs. All receptors come from a human donor in good health (CMV status not recorded). Some clones in this sample may be carry-over from other donors' samples.

The rearrangement joins TRBV29-1 to TRBJ1-2, with D possibly TRBD1 on 6 matching bases. The CDR3 sequence is 13 residues long. V was trimmed by 4 bases and J by 4 bases, leaving 13 bases between them. Germline V gene lookup returns CDR1 SQVTM and CDR2 ANQGSEA. The CDR3, as DNA: TGCAGCGTTGTGAGTGGGGGCGGCTATGGCTACACCTTC. This encodes CSVVSGGGYGYTF.

This clonotype appeared many times. This sequence joins TRBV5-1 and TRBJ2-7, with 10 bases that match TRBD1. CDR1 SGHRS and CDR2 YFSETQ come from the germline V gene. With V trimmed by 0 bases and J by 6 bases, 9 bases remained unmatched. This CDR3 spans 16 amino acids. CDR3: CASSLEGGTGVTEQYF. CDR3 coding DNA: TGCGCCAGCAGCTTGGAGGGTGGGACAGGGGTTACCGAGCAGTACTTC.